This T cell receptor (beta chain) was recovered during a study of OX40 agonist ivuxolimab in advanced cancers. Whole-study results and caveats: Some of the nonresponding patients also showed low levels of normalized T-cell clonal expansion.

As for this clone: Its matching antigen is unknown.

After removal of 4 bases from V and 0 bases from J, the junction contained 4 bases not matched to a gene. The CDR3 is 15 amino acids. CDR1 is SGHRS, CDR2 YFSETQ, per germline. Assay: immunoSEQ multiplex PCR; the TCRdb copy retains only in-frame clones and omits some. Found here are roughly 48,000 clones, about 83% of them singletons; the top ten hold roughly 1.1%. This TCR was recovered from an adult with an advanced solid tumor such as melanoma, head and neck, liver or kidney cancer. The chain carries TRBV5-1 and TRBJ2-3, with 8 nucleotides matching TRBD2. The material sequenced was CD4+ or CD8+ T cells sorted from blood, taken in a trial of the OX40 agonist ivuxolimab. CDR3 protein: CASSGRGASTDTQYF. CDR3 in DNA: TGCGCCAGCAGCGGGCGGGGGGCCAGCACAGATACGCAGTATTTT.